This T cell receptor beta chain was profiled in a study of OX40 agonist ivuxolimab in advanced cancers. The CDR3 extends over 13 amino acids. Germline V gives CDR1 ENHRY, CDR2 SYGVKD. Germline trimming cut 2 bases from V and 10 bases from J; bases unmatched to any gene: 6. Some clones are missing from TCRdb's copy, which holds only in-frame ones; the method was immunoSEQ multiplex PCR. This table has 77,000 or so clones, about 90% appearing once. The V gene is TRBV10-3, the J gene TRBJ1-2; 8 positions agree with TRBD1. The TCR originated in an adult with an advanced solid tumor such as melanoma, head and neck, liver or kidney cancer. The material sequenced was CD4+ or CD8+ T cells sorted from blood, taken in a trial of the OX40 agonist ivuxolimab. The CDR3 region has the DNA TGTGCCATCAGTGAGAGGCAGGGGGCCCACTACACCTTC. This encodes CAISERQGAHYTF.